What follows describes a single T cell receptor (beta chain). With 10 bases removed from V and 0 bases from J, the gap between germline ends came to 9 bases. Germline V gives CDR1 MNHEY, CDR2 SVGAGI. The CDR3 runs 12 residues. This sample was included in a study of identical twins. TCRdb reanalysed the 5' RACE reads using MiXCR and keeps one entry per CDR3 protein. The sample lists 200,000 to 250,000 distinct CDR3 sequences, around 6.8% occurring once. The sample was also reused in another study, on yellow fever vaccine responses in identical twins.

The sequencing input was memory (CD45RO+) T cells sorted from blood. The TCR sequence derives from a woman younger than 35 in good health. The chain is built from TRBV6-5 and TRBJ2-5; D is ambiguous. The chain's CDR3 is CAIGRNQETQYF. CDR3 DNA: TGTGCCATCGGACGAAACCAAGAGACCCAGTACTTC.